This T cell receptor (beta chain) came from a study of T cell repertoires in cytomegalovirus infection. Looking at the study overall: It was recently identified HLA-C-restricted and well-studied HLA-B-restricted CMV epitopes that the study used. Shared public TCR beta signatures pointed to both CMV infection and a matching HLA type.

The germline gives CDR1 LNHDA, CDR2 SQIVND (reference sequence). The CDR3 loop spans 14 amino acids. Trimming pared 9 bases from V and 13 bases from J, leaving 22 bases between. Turning to this clonotype: Its antigen remains unknown.

The study's findings and limits: CMV carriers having the relevant HLA were flagged by cumulative public TCR beta family frequency. In two of eight donors, the top clonotype was HLA-C-restricted CMV-specific.

From the reads, TCRdb called clonotypes with MiXCR, one entry per CDR3 protein. Among approximately 390,000 distinct CDR3 sequences listed, 34% were seen once. The clonotype comes from a human donor in good health (CMV status not recorded). Some clones in this sample may be carry-over from other donors' samples. The rearrangement links TRBV19 to TRBJ1-6; D unresolved. Here the sequenced sample was cultured PBMCs, taken from culture after CMV antigen stimulation. DNA for the CDR3: TGTGCCAGCGGGAGGCAGCTAGAGCTTGAGCCCCTCCACTTT. It yields the protein CASGRQLELEPLHF.